The next 25 T cell receptor beta chains were all read from a single sample in a study of PD-L1 blockade in urothelial cancer. Time point: pretreatment peripheral blood. The repertoire was sequenced with immunoSEQ multiplex PCR; TCRdb's copy has only in-frame clones and lacks some. The table lists about 63,000 clones, about 76% of them singletons. The sequencing used PBMCs, collected around atezolizumab (anti-PD-L1) treatment. Receptor source: a man aged 70-80 years with urothelial cancer.

This clone appeared a few times. The chain links TRBV28 to TRBJ1-1, with unresolved D. The CDR3 spans 14 residues. Germline V gene sequence: CDR1 MDHEN, CDR2 SYDVKM. Trimming cost V 4 bases and J 1 base, with 10 bases left between them. CDR3 sequence (DNA): TGTGCCAGCAGTTCCCCGCCGGGGAACACTGAAGCTTTCTTT. Translated, it gives CASSSPPGNTEAFF.

This clone was recorded a few times. J is TRBJ2-5 and V is TRBV6-5; TRBD1 agrees at 8 bases. Germline V gene lookup returns CDR1 MNHEY and CDR2 SVGAGI. The CDR3 totals 13 residues. The V gene end was trimmed by 7 bases and the J gene end by 5 bases; junction bases not matched to a gene: 6. The CDR3 sequence: CASTTGGRETQYF. The CDR3 nucleotides read TGTGCCAGCACCACAGGGGGGAGGGAGACCCAGTACTTC.

The rearrangement joins TRBV27 to TRBJ2-1, with a tentative D call TRBD1 (6 bases). The CDR3 is 15 amino acids. Trimming cost V 4 bases and J 3 bases, with 13 bases left between them. Germline V gene lookup returns CDR1 MNHEY and CDR2 SMNVEV (reference sequence). The CDR3 DNA reads as TGTGCCAGCAGTTCGACCAACAGGGTCTACAATGAGCAGTTCTTC. As protein: CASSSTNRVYNEQFF.

The rearrangement uses TRBV7-2 and TRBJ1-2; no clear D gene. The germline gives CDR1 SGHTA, CDR2 FQGNSA. CDR3 size: 15 residues. V lost 1 base and J 5 bases, leaving 14 bases between the germline ends. CDR3 loop: CASSLVPGLSYGYTF. The CDR3 region has the DNA TGTGCCAGCAGCTTAGTACCAGGCTTATCATATGGCTACACCTTC.

The chain couples TRBV5-1 to TRBJ2-1; D might be TRBD1 (5 bases). The CDR3 is 13 residues long. V shed 0 bases and J shed 8 bases, with 9 bases lying between them. From germline, CDR1 is SGHRS and CDR2 YFSETQ. CDR3 region: CASSLVGVDEQFF. DNA of the CDR3: TGCGCCAGCAGCTTGGTAGGGGTGGATGAGCAGTTCTTC.

The sample holds a few counts of this clone. This rearrangement joins TRBV28 to TRBJ1-2, with a tentative D call TRBD1 (5 bases). V lost 6 bases and J lost 5, with 10 bases in between. This CDR3 has 12 residues. The germline V gene encodes CDR1 MDHEN and CDR2 SYDVKM. CDR3 protein: CASSTGRYGYTF. The CDR3 coding sequence is TGTGCCAGCAGCACAGGACGTTATGGCTACACCTTC.

The chain employs TRBV6-1 and TRBJ2-1, with D possibly matching TRBD2 (5 bases). CDR3 length: 15 residues. Trimming removed 6 bases from V and 4 bases from J, with 16 bases in between. The germline V gene encodes CDR1 MNHNS and CDR2 SASEGT. The CDR3 DNA sequence: TGTGCCAGCAGGGACTCCCATATGAGTTACAATGAGCAGTTCTTC. Amino acids: CASRDSHMSYNEQFF.

The chain combines TRBV5-1 with TRBJ2-1, with 9 bases identical to TRBD1. Unmatched junction bases numbered 7, after V lost 6 bases and J lost 6 bases. CDR3 size: 14 residues. CDR1 is SGHRS, CDR2 YFSETQ, per germline. CDR3 sequence: CASTTQGAGNEQFF. Here the CDR3 DNA reads TGCGCCAGCACGACACAGGGGGCCGGCAATGAGCAGTTCTTC.

The chain carries TRBV27 and TRBJ1-2; 11 bases line up with TRBD1. The CDR3 runs 16 residues. The V and J ends lost 5 bases and 4 bases, in that order; junction bases with no gene match: 9. Germline-derived CDR1 and CDR2 are MNHEY and SMNVEV (reference sequence). CDR3 sequence (DNA): TGTGCCAGCAGTCCAGGGACAGGGGGTCCGATCTATGGCTACACCTTC. Its protein is CASSPGTGGPIYGYTF.

J is TRBJ1-5 and V is TRBV15; D remains unclear. V lost 0 bases and J lost 6, with 6 bases in between. Germline CDR1 LNHNV, CDR2 YYDKDF (reference sequence). The CDR3 is 13 amino acids. The CDR3 loop is CATSRDPSQPQHF. Here the CDR3 DNA reads TGTGCCACCAGCAGAGACCCCAGTCAGCCCCAGCATTTT.

The gene calls are TRBV25-1 and TRBJ1-2; TRBD1 matches at 8 bases. V lost 2 bases and J lost 8; bases outside the gene matches: 4. The CDR3 sequence is 13 residues long. Germline lookup yields CDR1 MGHDK and CDR2 SYGVNS. The CDR3 protein is CASSEQGARGYTF. DNA of the CDR3: TGTGCCAGCAGTGAACAGGGGGCTAGAGGCTACACCTTC.

DNA for the CDR3: TGTGCCAGCAGCTTGAGCGCAGGGGAGACCCAGTACTTC. This sequence encodes CASSLSAGETQYF. The chain combines TRBV5-4 with TRBJ2-5; the D gene is possibly TRBD1 (5 bases). CDR3 length equals 13 residues. Germline V gene data show CDR1 as SGHNT and CDR2 as YYREEE (reference sequence). The ends were cut back, 1 base at V and 5 bases at J, with 9 bases in the middle.

This rearrangement joins TRBV18 to TRBJ1-3; a weak D match, TRBD1 (5 bases). V lost 0 bases and J 3 bases, leaving 9 bases between the germline ends. The germline CDR1 and CDR2 sequences are KGHSH and LQKENI. This CDR3 contains 15 residues. The CDR3 is CASSPPRQGGNTIYF. For the CDR3, the DNA is TGTGCCAGCTCACCACCGCGGCAGGGTGGAAACACCATATATTTT. Combining the CDR3 with reference TRBV18 and TRBJ1-3 gives the whole variable domain NAGVMQNPRHLVRRRGQEARLRCSPMKGHSHVYWYRQLPEEGLKFMVYLQKENIIDESGMPKERFSAEFPKEGPSILRIQQVVRGDSAAYFCASSPPRQGGNTIYFGEGSWLTVV.

This chain links TRBV2 with TRBJ1-2; the D is unclear. V was trimmed by 0 bases and J by 6 bases, leaving 11 bases between them. The CDR3 is made up of 14 amino acids. Per the germline V gene, CDR1 is SNHLY and CDR2 is FYNNEI. The CDR3 spells CASSEALSGDGYTF. In DNA, the CDR3 is TGTGCCAGCAGTGAAGCGCTGTCGGGAGATGGCTACACCTTC. Filled out from reference TRBV2 and TRBJ1-2, the complete variable domain reads EPEVTQTPSHQVTQMGQEVILRCVPISNHLYFYWYRQILGQKVEFLVSFYNNEISEKSEIFDDQFSVERPDGSNFTLKIRSTKLEDSAMYFCASSEALSGDGYTFGSGTRLTVV.

This chain joins TRBV5-4 and TRBJ1-1, with TRBD1 as a possible D gene (5 bases). The length of the CDR3 is 15 residues. Germline V gene data show CDR1 as SGHNT and CDR2 as YYREEE (reference sequence). Trimming removed 4 bases from V and 0 bases from J, with 13 bases in between. The CDR3 reads CASSPGKGMNTEAFF. The CDR3 region has the DNA TGTGCCAGCAGCCCTGGCAAGGGGATGAACACTGAAGCTTTCTTT.

In DNA, the CDR3 is TGTGCCAGCAGCCAACGTCACAGGGGTTCGCGCACAGATACGCAGTATTTT. The encoded protein is CASSQRHRGSRTDTQYF. V is TRBV14 and J is TRBJ2-3; 7 nucleotides match TRBD1. Trimming removed 2 bases from V and 1 base from J; junction bases left unmatched: 9. There are 17 residues in the CDR3. The germline V gene encodes CDR1 SGHDN and CDR2 FVKESK.

The chain recombines TRBV7-2 with TRBJ2-7, with 7 nucleotides matching TRBD2. CDR3 size: 12 residues. Trimming removed 8 bases from V and 1 base from J; junction bases left unmatched: 2. Germline V gene data show CDR1 as SGHTA and CDR2 as FQGNSA. CDR3 amino acids: CASRGGSYEQYF. CDR3 in DNA: TGTGCCAGCCGCGGGGGTTCCTACGAGCAGTACTTC. Full variable domain (missing parts from reference TRBV7-2 and TRBJ2-7): GAGVSQSPSNKVTEKGKDVELRCDPISGHTALYWYRQSLGQGLEFLIYFQGNSAPDKSGLPSDRFSAERTGGSVSTLTIQRTQQEDSAVYLCASRGGSYEQYFGPGTRLTVT.

This chain uses TRBV19 with TRBJ2-6; 12 bases line up with TRBD1. Germline V gives CDR1 LNHDA, CDR2 SQIVND (reference sequence). The J segment lost 4 bases and the V segment lost 6 bases, leaving 13 bases of the junction unmatched. The CDR3 length is 19 residues. DNA for the CDR3: TGTGCCAGTAGGATCAACCTCGGGACAGGGGGCGCCGGGGCCAACGTCCTGACTTTC. This translates into CASRINLGTGGAGANVLTF.

This chain uses TRBV29-1 with TRBJ2-1; 9 bases agree with TRBD1. The CDR3 runs to 9 residues. CDR1 is SQVTM and CDR2 is ANQGSEA in the germline V gene. The V and J ends lost 7 bases and 16 bases, in that order; junction bases with no gene match: 5. The CDR3 is CSGGQGSFF. The CDR3 coding sequence is TGCAGCGGGGGACAGGGCTCATTCTTC.

This clone has more than one count but fewer than ten. Written as DNA, the CDR3 is TGTGCCAGCAGTTACAATCTGGGGCTGAACACTGAAGCTTTCTTT. This sequence encodes CASSYNLGLNTEAFF. The chain carries TRBV6-6 and TRBJ1-1, with D possibly TRBD1 on 5 matching bases. Per the germline V gene, CDR1 is MNHNY and CDR2 is SVGAGI (reference sequence). CDR3 length equals 15 residues. Trimming pared 2 bases from V and 0 bases from J, leaving 10 bases between.

This chain links TRBV5-5 with TRBJ2-5; perhaps TRBD1 as D (5 bases). Trimming shortened V by 5 bases and J by 5 bases, and 16 bases separated the two germline ends. The germline CDR1 and CDR2 sequences are SGHKS and YYEKEE (reference sequence). The CDR3 extends over 14 amino acids. The CDR3: CASRSGNSKETQYF. Written as DNA, the CDR3 is TGTGCCAGCAGATCAGGGAATTCGAAGGAGACCCAGTACTTC.

The chain has TRBV4-2 and TRBJ2-3, with 9 bases lining up with TRBD2. Losses at the gene ends were 1 base for V and 4 bases for J; bases not matched to a gene: 6. The CDR3 sequence is 16 residues long. Germline V CDR1 and CDR2: LGHNA, YNFKEQ. For the CDR3, the DNA is TGTGCCAGCAGCCAAGGAGCGGGAGGCTGGCCAGATACGCAGTATTTT. This translates into CASSQGAGGWPDTQYF.

This rearrangement joins TRBV5-1 to TRBJ2-7; D call uncertain. Germline CDR1 SGHRS, CDR2 YFSETQ. This CDR3 spans 14 amino acids. The V end lost 1 base, the J end lost 6 bases, and 14 bases lay between the germline ends. CDR3 bases: TGCGCCAGCAGCTTGATGAGGTCGGGTTTCGAGCAGTACTTC. Protein sequence: CASSLMRSGFEQYF.

The chain has TRBV10-2 and TRBJ1-5; D may be TRBD1 (5 bases). Germline CDR1 reads WSHSY; CDR2 reads SAAADI. The CDR3 consists of 12 residues. Trimming took off 6 bases at V and 4 bases at J, with 7 bases between the two ends. The CDR3 DNA reads TGCGCCAGCAGCGGGGGTAATCAGCCCCAGCATTTT. This gives the protein CASSGGNQPQHF.

The V and J genes are TRBV19 and TRBJ2-7, with D tentatively TRBD2 (5 bases). The CDR3 is 14 amino acids. Germline CDR1 is LNHDA and CDR2 is SQIVND (reference sequence). Trimming pared 2 bases from V and 2 bases from J, leaving 10 bases between. CDR3 nucleotide sequence: TGTGCCAGTAGTATAAGCAGCGGAACCTACGAGCAGTACTTC. It translates to CASSISSGTYEQYF.